A single T cell receptor (beta chain) is shown here with its context. V was clipped by 5 bases and J by 5 bases; unmatched bases: 9. The CDR3 sequence is 16 residues long. Germline CDR1 is SGHVT and CDR2 is SQSDAQ. The source of the sample is a study of cytomegalovirus exposure and HLA in healthy donors. PCR primers comprised 60 Vbeta and 13 Jbeta primers. Only in-frame clones appear in the TCRdb table, and some are missing; sequencing was by immunoSEQ multiplex PCR. Of around 110,000 clones in the sample, roughly four fifths are singletons; the top ten hold 3.5% to 4%. The J gene is TRBJ1-4, the V gene TRBV7-4, with 9 bases fitting TRBD1. Specimen: PBMCs. The clonotype comes from a man in his sixties in good health and CMV-seronegative. The DNA for the CDR3 is TGTGCCAGCAGCCCTCTGTTGACAGGGGGGAATGAAAAACTGTTTTTT. Translation gives CASSPLLTGGNEKLFF.